This T cell receptor beta chain was sequenced for a study of T cell responses to AZD1222 COVID-19 vaccine. For this clone: Antigen unknown.

The CDR3 has 12 amino acids. The germline V gene has CDR1 SEHNR and CDR2 FQNEAQ (reference sequence). Trimming stripped 10 bases from V and 1 base from J, with 11 bases between. Study conclusions and caveats: At 160-218 and 743-854, vaccine-associated CD4 TCRs were dominant, and they spanned spike. Nearly half of unique spike-specific TCRs reportedly avoided B.1.351 and B.1.1.7 mutated regions. Seropositive status at baseline applied to only a handful of AZD1222 recipients. In all cases, repertoires were sampled only after the peak T cell response.

Some clones are missing from TCRdb's copy, which holds only in-frame ones; the method was immunoSEQ multiplex PCR. This repertoire shows 250,000 to 300,000 clones, approximately 94% found once; its top ten account for roughly 0.6%. The clonotype was recovered from an adult who received the AZD1222 COVID-19 vaccine. The material sequenced was peripheral blood, taken 28 days after the second AZD1222 dose. V usage is TRBV7-9 and J usage is TRBJ2-7; TRBD1 or TRBD2 may be the D gene (5 bases each). The CDR3 reads CATGTVSYEQYF. Here the CDR3 DNA reads TGTGCCACCGGGACGGTTTCCTACGAGCAGTACTTC. The entire variable domain, with the rest obtained from reference TRBV7-9 and TRBJ2-7, is as follows: DTGVSQNPRHKITKRGQNVTFRCDPISEHNRLYWYRQTLGQGPEFLTYFQNEAQLEKSRLLSDRFSAERPKGSFSTLEIQRTEQGDSAMYLCATGTVSYEQYFGPGTRLTVT.